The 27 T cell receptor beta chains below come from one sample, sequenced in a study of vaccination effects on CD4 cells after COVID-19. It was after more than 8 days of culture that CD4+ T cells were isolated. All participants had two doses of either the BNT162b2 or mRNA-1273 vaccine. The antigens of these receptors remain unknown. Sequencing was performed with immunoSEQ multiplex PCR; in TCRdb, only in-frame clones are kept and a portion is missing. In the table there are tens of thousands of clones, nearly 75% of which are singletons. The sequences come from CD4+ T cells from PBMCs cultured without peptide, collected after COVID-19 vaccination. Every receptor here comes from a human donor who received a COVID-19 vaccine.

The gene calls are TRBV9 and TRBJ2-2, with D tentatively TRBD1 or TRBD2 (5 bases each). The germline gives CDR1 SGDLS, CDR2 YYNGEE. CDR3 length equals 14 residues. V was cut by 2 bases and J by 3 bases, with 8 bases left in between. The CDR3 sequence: CASSVGADTGELFF. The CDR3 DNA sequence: TGTGCCAGCAGCGTCGGGGCAGACACCGGGGAGCTGTTTTTT.

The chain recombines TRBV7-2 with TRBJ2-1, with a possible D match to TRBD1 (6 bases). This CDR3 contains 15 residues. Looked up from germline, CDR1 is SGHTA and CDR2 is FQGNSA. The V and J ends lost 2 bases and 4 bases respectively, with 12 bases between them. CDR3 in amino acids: CASSLIRGPYNEQFF. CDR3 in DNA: TGTGCCAGCAGCTTAATCAGGGGACCGTACAATGAGCAGTTCTTC.

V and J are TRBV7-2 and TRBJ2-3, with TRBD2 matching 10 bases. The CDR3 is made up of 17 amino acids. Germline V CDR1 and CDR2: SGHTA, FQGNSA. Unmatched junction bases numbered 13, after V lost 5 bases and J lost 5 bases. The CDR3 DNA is TGTGCCAGCAGCCGTGAGGCAAGCGGGGGGGCCGGAGATACGCAGTATTTT. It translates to CASSREASGGAGDTQYF.

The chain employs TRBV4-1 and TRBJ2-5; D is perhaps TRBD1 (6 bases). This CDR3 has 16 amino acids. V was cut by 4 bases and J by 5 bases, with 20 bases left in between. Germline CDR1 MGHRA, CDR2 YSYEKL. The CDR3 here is CASSRGQSFYGETQYF. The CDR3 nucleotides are TGCGCCAGCAGCCGCGGACAGTCTTTTTATGGGGAGACCCAGTACTTC.

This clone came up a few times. For the CDR3, the DNA is TGTGCCAGCAGCCATGGGGGCGGCACCGGGGAGCTGTTTTTT. This encodes CASSHGGGTGELFF. The chain combines TRBV3-1 (or the pseudogene TRBV3-2) with TRBJ2-2, with TRBD1 as a possible D gene (6 bases). The length of the CDR3 is 14 residues. Germline V gives CDR1 LGHDT, CDR2 YNNKEL (reference sequence). Trimming pared 3 bases from V and 4 bases from J, leaving 9 bases between.

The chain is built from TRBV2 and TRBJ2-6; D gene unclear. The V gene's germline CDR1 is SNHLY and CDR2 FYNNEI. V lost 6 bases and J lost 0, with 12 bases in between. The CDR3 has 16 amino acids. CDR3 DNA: TGTGCCAGCAGGGGCGGCGCCTACTCTGGGGCCAACGTCCTGACTTTC. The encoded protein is CASRGGAYSGANVLTF.

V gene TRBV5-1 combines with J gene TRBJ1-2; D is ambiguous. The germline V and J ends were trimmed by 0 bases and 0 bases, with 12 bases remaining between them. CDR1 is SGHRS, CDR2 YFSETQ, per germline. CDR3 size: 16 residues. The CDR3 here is CASSLGSSQSNYGYTF. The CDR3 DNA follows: TGCGCCAGCAGCTTGGGGTCCAGCCAATCTAACTATGGCTACACCTTC.

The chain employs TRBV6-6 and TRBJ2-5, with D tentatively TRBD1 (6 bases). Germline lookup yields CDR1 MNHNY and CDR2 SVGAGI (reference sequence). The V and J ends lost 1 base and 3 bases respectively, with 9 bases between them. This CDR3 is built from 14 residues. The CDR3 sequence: CASSYFQGKETQYF. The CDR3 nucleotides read TGTGCCAGCAGTTACTTTCAGGGGAAAGAGACCCAGTACTTC.

The CDR3 nucleotides read TGTGCCAGCCGCCCTCATTACAATGAGCAGTTCTTC. This sequence encodes CASRPHYNEQFF. The V and J genes are TRBV7-8 and TRBJ2-1; D unclear. CDR3 length: 12 amino acids. Trimming shortened V by 8 bases and J by 4 bases, and 9 bases separated the two germline ends. The germline V gene has CDR1 SGHVS and CDR2 FQNEAQ.

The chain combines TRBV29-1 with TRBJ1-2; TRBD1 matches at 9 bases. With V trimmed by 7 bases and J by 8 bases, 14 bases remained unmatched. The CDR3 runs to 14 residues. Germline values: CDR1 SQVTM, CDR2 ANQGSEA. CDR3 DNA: TGCAGCGAGACGGACAGGGGAGGGGAGGGGGGCTACACCTTC. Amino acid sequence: CSETDRGGEGGYTF.

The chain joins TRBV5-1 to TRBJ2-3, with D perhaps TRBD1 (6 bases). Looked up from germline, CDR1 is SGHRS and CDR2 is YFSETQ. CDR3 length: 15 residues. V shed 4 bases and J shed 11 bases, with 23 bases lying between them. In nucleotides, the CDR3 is TGCGCCAGCAGCGTAGACAGGAATTCAGGATTAATGCAGTATTTT. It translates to CASSVDRNSGLMQYF.

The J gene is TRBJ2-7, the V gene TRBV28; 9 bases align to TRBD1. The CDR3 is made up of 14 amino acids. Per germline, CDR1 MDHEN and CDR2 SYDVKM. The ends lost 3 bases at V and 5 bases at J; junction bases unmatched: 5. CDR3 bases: TGTGCCAGCAGTTTCGGGACAGGGCTCCACGAGCAGTACGTC. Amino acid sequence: CASSFGTGLHEQYV.

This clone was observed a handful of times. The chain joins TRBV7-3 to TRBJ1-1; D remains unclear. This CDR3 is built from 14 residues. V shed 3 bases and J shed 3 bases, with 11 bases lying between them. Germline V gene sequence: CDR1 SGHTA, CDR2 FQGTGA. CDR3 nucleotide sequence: TGTGCCAGCAGCTTTAATGCGAGGGACACTGAAGCTTTCTTT. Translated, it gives CASSFNARDTEAFF. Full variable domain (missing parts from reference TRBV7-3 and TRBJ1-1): GAGVSQTPSNKVTEKGKYVELRCDPISGHTALYWYRQSLGQGPEFLIYFQGTGAADDSGLPNDRFFAVRPEGSVSTLKIQRTERGDSAVYLCASSFNARDTEAFFGQGTRLTVV.

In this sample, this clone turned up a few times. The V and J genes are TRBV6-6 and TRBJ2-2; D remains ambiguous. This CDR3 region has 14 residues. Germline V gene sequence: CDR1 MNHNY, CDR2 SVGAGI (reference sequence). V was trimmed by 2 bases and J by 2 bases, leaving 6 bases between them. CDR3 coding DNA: TGTGCCAGCAGTTACCAAAGAAACACCGGGGAGCTGTTTTTT. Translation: CASSYQRNTGELFF.

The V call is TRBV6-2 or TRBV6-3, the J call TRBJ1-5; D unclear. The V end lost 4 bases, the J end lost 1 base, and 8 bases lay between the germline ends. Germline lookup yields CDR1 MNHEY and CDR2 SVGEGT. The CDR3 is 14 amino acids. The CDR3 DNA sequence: TGTGCCAGCAGTTCTCAGTCGAGCAATCAGCCCCAGCATTTT. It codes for CASSSQSSNQPQHF.

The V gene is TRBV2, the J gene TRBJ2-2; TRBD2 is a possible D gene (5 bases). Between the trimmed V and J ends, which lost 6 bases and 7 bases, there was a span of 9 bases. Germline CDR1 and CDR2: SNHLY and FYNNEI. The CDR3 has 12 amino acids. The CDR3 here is CASRGRGGELFF. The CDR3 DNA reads TGTGCCAGCAGGGGTCGGGGCGGGGAGCTGTTTTTT.

In DNA, the CDR3 is TGTGCCAGCAGGACTAGTGGTGCAGATACGCAGTATTTT. As protein: CASRTSGADTQYF. The V gene is TRBV2, the J gene TRBJ2-3; the D gene is possibly TRBD2 (6 bases). The CDR3 consists of 13 residues. Trimming stripped 6 bases from V and 4 bases from J, with 11 bases between. Germline-derived CDR1 and CDR2 are SNHLY and FYNNEI.

CDR3 protein: CASSSPGPWDTGELFF. The CDR3 DNA is TGTGCCAGCAGCTCTCCGGGACCATGGGACACCGGGGAGCTGTTTTTT. The chain couples TRBV7-9 to TRBJ2-2, with D perhaps given as TRBD1 or TRBD2 (5 bases each). V was shortened by 4 bases and J by 3 bases, with 15 bases between the two germline ends. Germline V gene data show CDR1 as SEHNR and CDR2 as FQNEAQ (reference sequence). The CDR3 is 16 residues long.

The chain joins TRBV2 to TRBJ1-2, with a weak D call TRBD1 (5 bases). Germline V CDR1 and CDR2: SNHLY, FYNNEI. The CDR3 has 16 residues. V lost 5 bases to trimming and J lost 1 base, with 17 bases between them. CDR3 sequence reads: CASSREYRDGNYGYTF. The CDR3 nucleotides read TGTGCCAGCAGTAGAGAATACCGGGACGGTAACTATGGCTACACCTTC.

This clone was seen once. In nucleotides, the CDR3 is TGTGCCTGGAGTGTGGGCTACACGGCCGATACGCAGTATTTT. This gives the protein CAWSVGYTADTQYF. V usage is TRBV30 and J usage is TRBJ2-3; no clear D gene. This CDR3 is 14 amino acids long. Germline values: CDR1 GTSNPN, CDR2 SVGIG (reference sequence). Deletions cut 0 bases from V and 6 bases from J, with 13 bases between.

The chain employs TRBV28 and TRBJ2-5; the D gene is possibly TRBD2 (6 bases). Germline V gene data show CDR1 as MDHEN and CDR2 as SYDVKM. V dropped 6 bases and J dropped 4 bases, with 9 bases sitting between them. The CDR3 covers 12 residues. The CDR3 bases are TGTGCCAGCAGCCTACTAGCAGAGACCCAGTACTTC. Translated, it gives CASSLLAETQYF.

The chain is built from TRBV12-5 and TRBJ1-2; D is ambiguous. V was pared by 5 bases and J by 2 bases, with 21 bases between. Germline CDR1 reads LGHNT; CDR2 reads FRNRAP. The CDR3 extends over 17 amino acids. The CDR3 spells CASGTSDRPVSNYGYTF. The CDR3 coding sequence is TGTGCTAGTGGTACTTCGGACCGTCCCGTTTCAAACTATGGCTACACCTTC.

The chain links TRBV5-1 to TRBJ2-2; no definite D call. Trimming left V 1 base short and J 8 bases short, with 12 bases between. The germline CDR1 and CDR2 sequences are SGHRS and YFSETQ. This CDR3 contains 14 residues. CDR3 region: CASSLKTSRGELFF. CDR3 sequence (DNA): TGCGCCAGCAGCTTGAAGACTTCTCGGGGGGAGCTGTTTTTT.

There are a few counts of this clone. Here the CDR3 reads CASSPGSGTAVRVNYGYTF. CDR3 nucleotides: TGTGCCAGCTCACCAGGTTCCGGGACCGCTGTCCGGGTGAACTATGGCTACACCTTC. The chain employs TRBV18 and TRBJ1-2; TRBD1 is a possible D gene (5 bases). Germline assignment: CDR1 KGHSH and CDR2 LQKENI. The ends were cut back, 2 bases at V and 2 bases at J, with 24 bases in the middle. The CDR3 loop spans 19 amino acids.

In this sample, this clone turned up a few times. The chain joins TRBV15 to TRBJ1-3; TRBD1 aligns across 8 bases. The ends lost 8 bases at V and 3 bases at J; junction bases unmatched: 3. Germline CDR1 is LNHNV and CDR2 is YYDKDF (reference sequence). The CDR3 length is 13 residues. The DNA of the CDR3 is TGTGCCACCGGACAGGGAAGTGGAAACACCATATATTTT. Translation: CATGQGSGNTIYF.

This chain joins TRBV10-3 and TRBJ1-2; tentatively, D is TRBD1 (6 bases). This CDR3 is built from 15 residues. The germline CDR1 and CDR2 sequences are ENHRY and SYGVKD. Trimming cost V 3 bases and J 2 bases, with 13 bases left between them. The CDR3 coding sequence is TGTGCCATCAGTGACATTCCGGGGGCGAACTATGGCTACACCTTC. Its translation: CAISDIPGANYGYTF.

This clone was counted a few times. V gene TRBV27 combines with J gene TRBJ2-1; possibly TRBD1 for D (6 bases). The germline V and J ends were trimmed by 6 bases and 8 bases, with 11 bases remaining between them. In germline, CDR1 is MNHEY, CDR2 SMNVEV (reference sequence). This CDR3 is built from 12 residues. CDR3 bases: TGTGCCAGCAGCCGACAGGCCCATGAGCAGTTCTTC. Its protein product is CASSRQAHEQFF.